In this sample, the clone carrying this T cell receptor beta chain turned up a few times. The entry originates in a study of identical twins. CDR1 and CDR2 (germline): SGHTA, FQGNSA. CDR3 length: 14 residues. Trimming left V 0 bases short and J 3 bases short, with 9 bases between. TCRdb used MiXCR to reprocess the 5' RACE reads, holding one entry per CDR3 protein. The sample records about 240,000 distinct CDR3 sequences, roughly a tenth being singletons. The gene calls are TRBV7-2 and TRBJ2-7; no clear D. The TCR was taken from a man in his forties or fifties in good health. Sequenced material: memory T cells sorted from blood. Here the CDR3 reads CASSLAGNSYEQYF. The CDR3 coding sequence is TGTGCCAGCAGCTTAGCGGGGAACAGCTACGAGCAGTACTTC.